The T cell receptor (beta chain) described here comes from a study of control samples from healthy donors and cancer patients. The protocol was immunoSEQ multiplex PCR, while the TCRdb copy is restricted to in-frame clones and leaves out a portion. The profile covers under 200,000 clones, with about 94% appearing a single time and approximately 8% taken by the ten largest. This CDR3 has 14 amino acids. From germline, CDR1 is SGDLS and CDR2 YYNGEE. Trimming cost V 0 bases and J 7 bases, with 8 bases left between them. This chain uses TRBV9 with TRBJ1-6; D is possibly TRBD1 (5 bases). The sequence was obtained from a woman aged 40 to 50 in good health. Material: blood. The CDR3 loop is CASSVGTPNSPLHF. In nucleotides, the CDR3 is TGTGCCAGCAGCGTAGGGACACCCAATTCACCCCTCCACTTT.